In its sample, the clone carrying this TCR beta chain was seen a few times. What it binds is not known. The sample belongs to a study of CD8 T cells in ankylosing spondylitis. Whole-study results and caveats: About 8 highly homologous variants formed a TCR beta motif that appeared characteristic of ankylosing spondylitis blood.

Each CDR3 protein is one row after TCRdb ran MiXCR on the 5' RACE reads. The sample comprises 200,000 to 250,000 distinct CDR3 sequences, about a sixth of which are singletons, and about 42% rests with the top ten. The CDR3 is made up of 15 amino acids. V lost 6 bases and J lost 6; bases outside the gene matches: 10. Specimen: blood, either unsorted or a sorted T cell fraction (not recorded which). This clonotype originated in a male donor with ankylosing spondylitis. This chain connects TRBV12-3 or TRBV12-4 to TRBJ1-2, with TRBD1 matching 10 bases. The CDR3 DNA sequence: TGTGCCAGCAGGAGGTGGGGACAGGGGAAAAATGGCTACACCTTC. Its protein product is CASRRWGQGKNGYTF.